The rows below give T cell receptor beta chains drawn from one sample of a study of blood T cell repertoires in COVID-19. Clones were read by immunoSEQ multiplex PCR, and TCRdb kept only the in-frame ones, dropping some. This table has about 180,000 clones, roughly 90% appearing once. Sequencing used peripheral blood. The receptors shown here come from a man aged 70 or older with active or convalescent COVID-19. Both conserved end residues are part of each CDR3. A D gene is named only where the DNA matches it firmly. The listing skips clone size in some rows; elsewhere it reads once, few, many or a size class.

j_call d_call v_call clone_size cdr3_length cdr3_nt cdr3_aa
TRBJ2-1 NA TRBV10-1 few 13 TGCGCCAGCAGTGAGCTTGTTTCGAGTGAGCAGTTCTTC CASSELVSSEQFF
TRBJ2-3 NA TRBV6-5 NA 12 TGTGCCAGCGGTACACTGGGCGATACGCAGTATTTT CASGTLGDTQYF
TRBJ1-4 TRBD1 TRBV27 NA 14 TGTGCCAGCAGGGGGACAGGGGGCAATGAAAAACTGTTTTTT CASRGTGGNEKLFF
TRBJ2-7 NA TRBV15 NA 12 TGTGCCACCAGCAGAGATAAAGGACTACAGTACTTC CATSRDKGLQYF
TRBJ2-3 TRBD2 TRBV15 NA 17 TGTGCCACCAGCAGAGGACTACCAAGCGGGAGGGCAGATACGCAGTATTTT CATSRGLPSGRADTQYF
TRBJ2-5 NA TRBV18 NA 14 TGTGCCAGCTCGCTAGGGGGTACCCAAGAGACCCAGTACTTC CASSLGGTQETQYF
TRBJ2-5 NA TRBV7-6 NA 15 TGTGCCAGCAGCTCGAGGGTTGTCCAAGTCGAGACCCAGTACTTC CASSSRVVQVETQYF
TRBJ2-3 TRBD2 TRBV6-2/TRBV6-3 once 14 TGTGCCAGCAGCCTTAGCGGGAGCGCAGATACGCAGTATTTT CASSLSGSADTQYF
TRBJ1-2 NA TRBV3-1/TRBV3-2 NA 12 TGTGCCAGCAGCCAAGAGCGGTATGGCTACACCTTC CASSQERYGYTF
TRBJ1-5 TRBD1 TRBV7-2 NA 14 TGTGCCAGCAGCCAAGGGACAGGCAATCAGCCCCAGCATTTT CASSQGTGNQPQHF
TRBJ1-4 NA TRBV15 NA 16 TGTGCCACCAGCAGAGATCTCCGACAGCGGGATGAAAAACTGTTTTTT CATSRDLRQRDEKLFF
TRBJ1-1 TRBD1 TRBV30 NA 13 TGTGCCTGGAGTGCAGGGGGCTACACTGAAGCTTTCTTT CAWSAGGYTEAFF
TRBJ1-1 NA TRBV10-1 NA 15 TGCGCCAGCAGTGAGGAATCCAGGGGTGGTACTGAAGCTTTCTTT CASSEESRGGTEAFF
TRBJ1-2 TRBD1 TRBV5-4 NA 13 TGTGCCAGCAGCTCCGGGACAGGGAGAGGCTACACCTTC CASSSGTGRGYTF
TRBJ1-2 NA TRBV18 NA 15 TGTGCCAGCTCACCTAGGGACATCTCTAACTATGGCTACACCTTC CASSPRDISNYGYTF
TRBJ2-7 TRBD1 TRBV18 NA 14 TGTGCCAGCTCAGGGACAGGGGTCGCCTACGAGCAGTACTTC CASSGTGVAYEQYF
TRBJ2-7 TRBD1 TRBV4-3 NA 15 TGCGCCAGCAGCCCGGAGACAGGGGGCGGGGACGAGCAGTACTTC CASSPETGGGDEQYF
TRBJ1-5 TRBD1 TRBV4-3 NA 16 TGCGCCAGCAGCCAGAGCCGGGACAGGGGATTTCAGCCCCAGCATTTT CASSQSRDRGFQPQHF
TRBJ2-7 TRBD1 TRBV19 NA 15 TGTGCCAGTAGTACACCGGGACAGGGGACCTACGAGCAGTACTTC CASSTPGQGTYEQYF
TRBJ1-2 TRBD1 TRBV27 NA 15 TGTGCCAGCAGTACAACCGGGACAGTCCTCTATGGCTACACCTTC CASSTTGTVLYGYTF
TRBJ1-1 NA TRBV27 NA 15 TGTGCCAGCAGTTTTGGCAGGGCCATGAACACTGAAGCTTTCTTT CASSFGRAMNTEAFF
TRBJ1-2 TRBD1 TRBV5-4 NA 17 TGTGCCAGCAGCTTGGCAGGGGGGAGGCGAGGTAACTATGGCTACACCTTC CASSLAGGRRGNYGYTF
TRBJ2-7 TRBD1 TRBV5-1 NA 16 TGCGCCAGCAGCAGGACCGGGACAGGGTTCACCTACGAGCAGTACTTC CASSRTGTGFTYEQYF
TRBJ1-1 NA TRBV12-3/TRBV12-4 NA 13 TGTGCCAGCAGTCCCCTGGGGGGAGATGAAGCTTTCTTT CASSPLGGDEAFF
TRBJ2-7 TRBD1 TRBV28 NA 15 TGTGCCAGCAGTTTTTCGGGACAGGGGGTCTACGAGCAGTACTTC CASSFSGQGVYEQYF
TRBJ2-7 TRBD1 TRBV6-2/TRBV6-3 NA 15 TGTGCCAGCAGTCGAGGGGGGACAGGGGGCTACGAGCAGTACTTC CASSRGGTGGYEQYF
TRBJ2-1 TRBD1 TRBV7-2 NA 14 TGTGCCAGCAGCTCGTTAACAGGGGCAAATGAGCAGTTCTTC CASSSLTGANEQFF
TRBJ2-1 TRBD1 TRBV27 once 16 TGTGCCAGCACCCGGACAGGGGCCCTCTCCTACAATGAGCAGTTCTTC CASTRTGALSYNEQFF
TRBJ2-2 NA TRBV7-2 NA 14 TGTGCCAGCAGCTTACGGGAGATACCCGGGGAGCTGTTTTTT CASSLREIPGELFF
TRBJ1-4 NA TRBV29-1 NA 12 TGCAGCGTTGATGGGGGGAATGAAAAACTGTTTTTT CSVDGGNEKLFF
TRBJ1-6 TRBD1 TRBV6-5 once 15 TGTGCCAGCAGTTACTCTAGGACAGGGGATTCACCCCTCCACTTT CASSYSRTGDSPLHF
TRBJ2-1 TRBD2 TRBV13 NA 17 TGTGCCAGCAGCCCCCCGGGAGGGCGGGGGCATTACAATGAGCAGTTCTTC CASSPPGGRGHYNEQFF
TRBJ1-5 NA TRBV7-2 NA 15 TGTGCCAGCAGCTTAGTGGGGGCGCGGAATCAGCCCCAGCATTTT CASSLVGARNQPQHF
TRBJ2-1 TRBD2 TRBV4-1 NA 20 TGCGCCAGCAGCCCCCTCGGAGAGCTAGCGGGAGGGCTTTGGGGCAATGAGCAGTTCTTC CASSPLGELAGGLWGNEQFF
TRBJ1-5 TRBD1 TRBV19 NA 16 TGTGCCAGTACCTCGGACAGGGGGCGCAACAATCAGCCCCAGCATTTT CASTSDRGRNNQPQHF
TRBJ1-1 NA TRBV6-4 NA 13 TGTGCCAGCAGCGCAACACGGAACACTGAAGCTTTCTTT CASSATRNTEAFF
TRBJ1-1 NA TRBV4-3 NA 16 TGCGCCAGCAGCCAAGCCAGGGGACGGGGGGACACTGAAGCTTTCTTT CASSQARGRGDTEAFF
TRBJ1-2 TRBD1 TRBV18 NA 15 TGTGCCAGCTCACCCAGGACAGGGCAGCCCTATGGCTACACCTTC CASSPRTGQPYGYTF
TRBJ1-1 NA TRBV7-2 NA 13 TGTGCCAGCAGCCTCATAGAGAACACTGAAGCTTTCTTT CASSLIENTEAFF
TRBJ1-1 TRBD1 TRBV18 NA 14 TGTGCCAGCTCATTAGGGGGCTTGAACACTGAAGCTTTCTTT CASSLGGLNTEAFF